In its sample, the clone carrying this TCR beta chain was seen many times. Next came a second PCR, run for about 6 to 12 cycles, which used a sample-barcoded 5' primer along with a J-beta primer mix. From the 5' RACE reads, TCRdb called clonotypes with MiXCR, one entry per CDR3 protein. Here the sample spans 600,000 or so distinct CDR3 sequences, 25% to 30% being singletons. The sample is drawn from a study of blood T cells in healthy people across ages. Germline loops: CDR1 SGHTA, CDR2 FQGNSA. Trimming at V came to 5 bases and at J to 1 base, leaving 17 bases not matched to a gene. The CDR3 totals 19 residues.

The receptor was isolated from a woman older than 75 in good health. The chain links TRBV7-2 to TRBJ2-4, with 7 bases aligning to TRBD1. The sample consisted of blood. The CDR3 spells CASSPRTGEIAAAKNIQYF. In nucleotides, the CDR3 is TGTGCCAGCAGCCCTCGGACAGGAGAAATAGCCGCCGCCAAAAACATTCAGTACTTC.